This T cell receptor beta chain emerged from a study of blood T cell repertoires in COVID-19. Study information: The study drew acute and convalescent COVID-19 samples from the United States, Italy and Spain.

Per the original data handling: Nucleated cell counts were estimated from reference gene primer amplification. The repertoire was sequenced with immunoSEQ multiplex PCR; TCRdb's copy has only in-frame clones and lacks some. The V and J calls and clone size were taken over from that table, and D and trimming were inferred from the DNA. This table holds over 150,000 clones, approximately 78% found once. This clone was detected a few times. The germline CDR1 and CDR2 sequences are SEHNR and FQNEAQ (reference sequence). V was shortened by 4 bases and J by 7 bases, with 13 bases between the two germline ends. The CDR3 sequence is 14 residues long.

This TCR was sampled from a man aged 80 or over with acute or convalescent COVID-19. Sequences were obtained from peripheral blood. The chain combines TRBV7-9 with TRBJ2-2; maybe TRBD2 (5 bases). CDR3 in amino acids: CASSSLGRVGELFF. CDR3 DNA: TGTGCCAGCAGCTCACTAGGACGTGTCGGGGAGCTGTTTTTT.